These 13 T cell receptor beta chains originate from one sample sequenced in a study of T-cell reconstitution after alpha-beta-depleted transplantation in children. Unique molecular identifiers were incorporated into the prepared TCRbeta library. MiXCR, applied by TCRdb to the PCR reads, yields one record per CDR3 protein. The data contain under 750,000 distinct CDR3 sequences, approximately 22% of them singletons. This specimen was PBMCs, mostly from graft donor cells, taken 360 days after TCRalphabeta/CD19-depleted stem cell transplant. The receptors originated from a boy under two years old who had a stem cell transplant for acute myeloid leukemia, so the T cells may come from the graft donor.

This clonotype was seen many times. The V and J genes are TRBV5-1 and TRBJ2-7; D is unresolved. The CDR3 length is 13 residues. Germline V gene lookup returns CDR1 SGHRS and CDR2 YFSETQ. V was clipped by 1 base and J by 3 bases, with 8 bases between them. As DNA, the CDR3 is TGCGCCAGCAGCTTGACAGACAACTACGAGCAGTACTTC. Protein product: CASSLTDNYEQYF.

This clonotype was observed at least ten times. The chain links TRBV27 to TRBJ2-5; D possibly corresponds to TRBD1 (6 bases). Looked up from germline, CDR1 is MNHEY and CDR2 is SMNVEV (reference sequence). The CDR3 is 14 amino acids. Trimming stripped 6 bases from V and 2 bases from J, with 13 bases between. CDR3 DNA sequence: TGTGCCAGCAGCCTCCGACAGGATCAAGAGACCCAGTACTTC. It codes for CASSLRQDQETQYF.

This clonotype was picked up many times. V usage is TRBV7-2 and J usage is TRBJ2-3; tentatively, D is TRBD2 (6 bases). This CDR3 has 16 amino acids. CDR1 is SGHTA, CDR2 FQGNSA, per germline. Trimming cost V 2 bases and J 4 bases, with 16 bases left between them. For the CDR3, the DNA is TGTGCCAGCAGCTTAAGCCGGGGGAAGGGGCCAGATACGCAGTATTTT. It translates to CASSLSRGKGPDTQYF. The whole variable domain, remainder taken from reference TRBV7-2 and TRBJ2-3, is GAGVSQSPSNKVTEKGKDVELRCDPISGHTALYWYRQSLGQGLEFLIYFQGNSAPDKSGLPSDRFSAERTGGSVSTLTIQRTQQEDSAVYLCASSLSRGKGPDTQYFGPGTRLTVL.

The V call is TRBV6-2 or TRBV6-3, the J call TRBJ2-1, with TRBD2 identical over 8 bases. V lost 7 bases and J lost 15; bases outside the gene matches: 14. Germline lookup yields CDR1 MNHEY and CDR2 SVGEGT. There are 13 residues in the CDR3. CDR3 in amino acids: CASTRLAWGGWFF. The CDR3 nucleotides are TGTGCCAGCACCCGACTAGCGTGGGGCGGGTGGTTCTTC.

The V call is TRBV20-1, the J call TRBJ2-5, with D perhaps matching TRBD1 (6 bases). Germline lookup yields CDR1 DFQATT and CDR2 SNEGSKA (reference sequence). V gave up 4 bases and J gave up 2 bases, with 20 bases separating them. The CDR3 loop spans 16 amino acids. The CDR3 nucleotides read TGCAGTGCTATTTCCCTCCATGGGACACAGCAAGAGACCCAGTACTTC. This sequence encodes CSAISLHGTQQETQYF.

V and J are TRBV25-1 and TRBJ2-1; TRBD1 matches at 7 bases. Germline trimming cut 10 bases from V and 0 bases from J; bases unmatched to any gene: 9. Germline loops: CDR1 MGHDK, CDR2 SYGVNS. This CDR3 contains 15 residues. This chain's CDR3 is CATRKDRDSYNEQFF. The CDR3 region has the DNA TGTGCCACCAGAAAAGACAGGGACTCCTACAATGAGCAGTTCTTC. Full variable domain (remainder filled in from reference TRBV25-1 and TRBJ2-1): EADIYQTPRYLVIGTGKKITLECSQTMGHDKMYWYQQDPGMELHLIHYSYGVNSTEKGDLSSESTVSRIRTEHFPLTLESARPSHTSQYLCATRKDRDSYNEQFFGPGTRLTVL.

This rearrangement joins TRBV20-1 to TRBJ2-3, with no clear D. The CDR3 consists of 14 residues. Germline loops: CDR1 DFQATT, CDR2 SNEGSKA (reference sequence). V shed 4 bases and J shed 3 bases, with 14 bases lying between them. The CDR3 protein is CSATNRLVTDTQYF. The CDR3 bases are TGCAGTGCTACGAACCGACTCGTTACAGATACGCAGTATTTT.

The sample holds one count of this clonotype. V gene TRBV20-1 combines with J gene TRBJ1-2, with D possibly TRBD1 on 6 matching bases. Trimming cost V 3 bases and J 0 bases, with 14 bases left between them. This CDR3 spans 15 amino acids. Germline CDR1 DFQATT, CDR2 SNEGSKA (reference sequence). The CDR3 DNA is TGCAGTGCTAGTAATGGGGGCGCCCCTAACTATGGCTACACCTTC. Translation gives CSASNGGAPNYGYTF.

The chain combines TRBV6-1 with TRBJ2-7, with D perhaps matching TRBD1 (6 bases). V lost 7 bases and J 0 bases, leaving 13 bases between the germline ends. CDR1 and CDR2 from the germline V gene are MNHNS and SASEGT. The CDR3 is 14 residues long. The CDR3 protein is CASTWGPISYEQYF. In nucleotides, the CDR3 is TGTGCCAGCACATGGGGGCCCATCTCCTACGAGCAGTACTTC.

There are many counts of this clonotype. The rearrangement links TRBV12-3 or TRBV12-4 to TRBJ2-2; D not certain. The CDR3 runs 14 residues. Trimming cost V 3 bases and J 5 bases, with 10 bases left between them. CDR3 region: CASSLVQLTGELFF. CDR3 in DNA: TGTGCCAGCAGTTTGGTACAGCTGACCGGGGAGCTGTTTTTT.

In its sample, this clonotype was seen many times. The V gene is TRBV15, the J gene TRBJ2-2; D might be TRBD1 (5 bases). The CDR3 is 17 amino acids. CDR1 is LNHNV, CDR2 YYDKDF, per germline (reference sequence). V lost 0 bases to trimming and J lost 3 bases, with 14 bases between them. CDR3 protein: CATSRDMGRPDTGELFF. DNA for the CDR3: TGTGCCACCAGCAGAGATATGGGGCGGCCGGACACCGGGGAGCTGTTTTTT.

This chain uses TRBV10-3 with TRBJ2-1; 10 nucleotides agree with TRBD1. The length of the CDR3 is 14 residues. Germline V gene data show CDR1 as ENHRY and CDR2 as SYGVKD. J lost 8 bases, V lost 3 bases, and 4 bases had no gene match. This CDR3 is CAISDRGQGDEQFF. The CDR3 nucleotides are TGTGCCATCAGTGATAGAGGACAGGGGGATGAGCAGTTCTTC.

This chain links TRBV2 with TRBJ1-4; perhaps TRBD1 as D (5 bases). Trimming removed 7 bases from V and 0 bases from J, with 12 bases in between. The CDR3 covers 15 residues. Germline-derived CDR1 and CDR2 are SNHLY and FYNNEI. The CDR3 DNA reads as TGTGCCAGCAAAGGACATGTATCAACTAATGAAAAACTGTTTTTT. Protein: CASKGHVSTNEKLFF.